The rows below give T cell receptor beta chains drawn from one sample of a study of blood T cells in healthy people across ages. TCRdb passed the 5' RACE reads through MiXCR, listing each CDR3 protein once. The sample records some 860,000 distinct CDR3 sequences, approximately 60% being singletons. Sequenced input: blood. The source is a man between 40 and 49 years old in good health. Both conserved end residues are part of each CDR3. The D gene is left open where the match is weak. Expanded clones get a size class; other rows say once, few or many, or leave the size out.

D gene: TRBD1; V gene: TRBV7-2; J gene: TRBJ1-4; clone size: NA; CDR3 protein: CASSLDRVEEKLFF; CDR3 DNA: TGTGCCAGCAGCTTGGACAGGGTGGAGGAAAAACTGTTTTTT
D gene: NA; V gene: TRBV21-1; J gene: TRBJ2-7; clone size: NA; CDR3 protein: CASTTRGLCEQYF; CDR3 DNA: TGTGCCAGCACGACCAGGGGGCTGTGCGAGCAGTACTTC
D gene: NA; V gene: TRBV7-9; J gene: TRBJ2-4; clone size: NA; CDR3 protein: CASSLGERRLYF; CDR3 DNA: TGTGCCAGCAGCTTAGGGGAGAGAAGGCTGTACTTC
D gene: NA; V gene: TRBV20-1; J gene: TRBJ2-3; clone size: NA; CDR3 protein: CSAREGTGFSTDTQYF; CDR3 DNA: TGCAGTGCTAGAGAGGGAACAGGGTTTAGCACAGATACGCAGTATTTT
D gene: TRBD2; V gene: TRBV6-1; J gene: TRBJ2-5; clone size: NA; CDR3 protein: CASRPRLAGERETQYF; CDR3 DNA: TGTGCCAGCAGACCAAGACTAGCGGGGGAGCGGGAGACCCAGTACTTC
D gene: NA; V gene: TRBV29-1; J gene: TRBJ2-7; clone size: NA; CDR3 protein: CSVEGAGEQYF; CDR3 DNA: TGCAGCGTTGAAGGAGCGGGCGAGCAGTACTTC
D gene: NA; V gene: TRBV6-2/TRBV6-3; J gene: TRBJ1-1; clone size: NA; CDR3 protein: CASRRDPQKSNTEAFF; CDR3 DNA: TGTGCCAGCAGACGAGACCCACAGAAGTCAAACACTGAAGCTTTCTTT
D gene: NA; V gene: TRBV20-1; J gene: TRBJ2-7; clone size: NA; CDR3 protein: CSARGVLGSYEQYF; CDR3 DNA: TGCAGTGCTAGAGGGGTGCTAGGCTCCTACGAGCAGTACTTC
D gene: NA; V gene: TRBV12-3/TRBV12-4; J gene: TRBJ2-7; clone size: NA; CDR3 protein: CASAVRGAYEQYF; CDR3 DNA: TGTGCCAGCGCTGTCCGGGGCGCCTACGAGCAGTACTTC
D gene: TRBD1; V gene: TRBV27; J gene: TRBJ2-1; clone size: NA; CDR3 protein: CASSPPPGTGGSNEQFF; CDR3 DNA: TGTGCCAGCAGTCCTCCCCCCGGGACAGGGGGTTCCAATGAGCAGTTCTTC
D gene: NA; V gene: TRBV7-9; J gene: TRBJ2-3; clone size: few; CDR3 protein: CASSLITGTQAPSTDTQYF; CDR3 DNA: TGTGCCAGCAGCTTGATAACCGGGACACAAGCTCCTAGCACAGATACGCAGTATTTT
D gene: NA; V gene: TRBV12-3/TRBV12-4; J gene: TRBJ2-7; clone size: NA; CDR3 protein: CASSLGPEGEQYF; CDR3 DNA: TGTGCCAGCAGTTTAGGGCCGGAGGGCGAGCAGTACTTC
D gene: TRBD2; V gene: TRBV7-2; J gene: TRBJ2-7; clone size: NA; CDR3 protein: CASSGGTRRNEQYF; CDR3 DNA: TGTGCCAGCAGCGGAGGGACTAGACGCAATGAGCAGTACTTC
D gene: TRBD1; V gene: TRBV29-1; J gene: TRBJ1-1; clone size: NA; CDR3 protein: CSVDRENTEAFF; CDR3 DNA: TGCAGCGTGGACAGGGAGAACACTGAAGCTTTCTTT
D gene: NA; V gene: TRBV6-6; J gene: TRBJ2-4; clone size: NA; CDR3 protein: CASSYGQGGKNIQYF; CDR3 DNA: TGTGCCAGCAGTTACGGTCAAGGGGGCAAAAACATTCAGTACTTC
D gene: NA; V gene: TRBV7-3; J gene: TRBJ2-2; clone size: NA; CDR3 protein: CASSPFAGGELFF; CDR3 DNA: TGTGCCAGCAGCCCGTTTGCTGGCGGGGAGCTGTTTTTT
D gene: NA; V gene: TRBV21-1; J gene: TRBJ2-7; clone size: few; CDR3 protein: CASMGRGKEEQYF; CDR3 DNA: TGTGCCAGCATGGGACGGGGAAAAGAAGAGCAGTACTTC
D gene: NA; V gene: TRBV18; J gene: TRBJ2-3; clone size: NA; CDR3 protein: CASMGTPSTDTQYF; CDR3 DNA: TGTGCCAGCATGGGGACACCTAGCACAGATACGCAGTATTTT
D gene: NA; V gene: TRBV4-1; J gene: TRBJ2-2; clone size: NA; CDR3 protein: CASSQADANTGELFF; CDR3 DNA: TGCGCCAGCAGCCAAGCAGACGCGAACACCGGGGAGCTGTTTTTT
D gene: TRBD1; V gene: TRBV16; J gene: TRBJ1-5; clone size: NA; CDR3 protein: CASSRPEQGRGQPQHF; CDR3 DNA: TGTGCCAGCAGCCGACCCGAACAGGGGAGGGGTCAGCCCCAGCATTTT
D gene: NA; V gene: TRBV7-9; J gene: TRBJ1-1; clone size: NA; CDR3 protein: CASSHSMDYSEAFF; CDR3 DNA: TGTGCCAGCAGCCACTCAATGGATTACAGCGAAGCTTTCTTT
D gene: TRBD2; V gene: TRBV27; J gene: TRBJ2-1; clone size: NA; CDR3 protein: CASSLAGGSTGYNEQFF; CDR3 DNA: TGTGCCAGCAGTTTAGCGGGAGGTAGCACGGGATACAATGAGCAGTTCTTC
D gene: NA; V gene: TRBV9; J gene: TRBJ2-7; clone size: NA; CDR3 protein: CASSVGGEDHEQYF; CDR3 DNA: TGTGCCAGCAGCGTAGGGGGCGAAGATCACGAGCAGTACTTC
D gene: NA; V gene: TRBV7-2; J gene: TRBJ1-2; clone size: NA; CDR3 protein: CASSLGAASVYGYTF; CDR3 DNA: TGTGCCAGCAGCTTAGGGGCAGCTTCAGTCTATGGCTACACCTTC
D gene: TRBD2; V gene: TRBV7-2; J gene: TRBJ2-7; clone size: NA; CDR3 protein: CASSLEGLAGVYEQYF; CDR3 DNA: TGTGCCAGCAGCTTAGAGGGGCTAGCGGGAGTCTACGAGCAGTACTTC
D gene: TRBD2; V gene: TRBV7-2; J gene: TRBJ2-1; clone size: few; CDR3 protein: CASSFSGSTHEQFF; CDR3 DNA: TGTGCCAGCAGCTTTAGCGGGAGCACCCATGAGCAGTTCTTC
D gene: NA; V gene: TRBV10-3; J gene: TRBJ2-1; clone size: NA; CDR3 protein: CAVDGSGKAYNEQFF; CDR3 DNA: TGTGCCGTGGATGGGTCGGGTAAGGCCTACAATGAGCAGTTCTTC
D gene: NA; V gene: TRBV28; J gene: TRBJ2-7; clone size: once; CDR3 protein: CASSPIQVEGYEQYF; CDR3 DNA: TGTGCCAGCAGTCCCATACAAGTTGAGGGCTACGAGCAGTACTTC
D gene: TRBD2; V gene: TRBV30; J gene: TRBJ2-1; clone size: NA; CDR3 protein: CAWDSSGSSYNEQFF; CDR3 DNA: TGTGCCTGGGACTCTAGCGGATCATCCTACAATGAGCAGTTCTTC
D gene: NA; V gene: TRBV12-3/TRBV12-4; J gene: TRBJ2-6; clone size: NA; CDR3 protein: CASSVGHGANVLTF; CDR3 DNA: TGTGCCAGCAGTGTGGGTCACGGGGCCAACGTCCTGACTTTC
D gene: TRBD2; V gene: TRBV2; J gene: TRBJ2-5; clone size: NA; CDR3 protein: CASREGILQETQYF; CDR3 DNA: TGTGCCAGCCGGGAGGGGATCTTACAAGAGACCCAGTACTTC
D gene: TRBD1; V gene: TRBV28; J gene: TRBJ2-7; clone size: few; CDR3 protein: CASSSLTGMNPSYEQYF; CDR3 DNA: TGTGCCAGCAGTTCCTTGACAGGGATGAATCCCTCCTACGAGCAGTACTTC
D gene: TRBD1; V gene: TRBV28; J gene: TRBJ1-2; clone size: NA; CDR3 protein: CASSWQGVIYGYTF; CDR3 DNA: TGTGCCAGCAGTTGGCAGGGGGTGATCTATGGCTACACCTTC
D gene: NA; V gene: TRBV6-1; J gene: TRBJ1-6; clone size: NA; CDR3 protein: CASSRRAGTGASVDSPLHF; CDR3 DNA: NA
D gene: NA; V gene: TRBV20-1; J gene: TRBJ1-4; clone size: NA; CDR3 protein: CSASLVEGLFF; CDR3 DNA: TGCAGTGCTAGCCTGGTGGAGGGACTGTTTTTT
D gene: NA; V gene: TRBV7-2; J gene: TRBJ2-3; clone size: NA; CDR3 protein: CASRPLGTDTQYF; CDR3 DNA: TGTGCCAGCAGACCGTTGGGCACAGATACGCAGTATTTT
D gene: NA; V gene: TRBV20-1; J gene: TRBJ2-7; clone size: NA; CDR3 protein: CSASMRDMFSYEQYF; CDR3 DNA: TGCAGTGCTAGTATGAGGGATATGTTCTCCTACGAGCAGTACTTC
D gene: NA; V gene: TRBV3-1; J gene: TRBJ2-1; clone size: few; CDR3 protein: CASSQGTVTYNEQFF; CDR3 DNA: TGTGCCAGCAGCCAAGGGACAGTTACCTACAATGAGCAGTTCTTC
D gene: TRBD1; V gene: TRBV24-1; J gene: TRBJ2-1; clone size: few; CDR3 protein: CATSDSRQGMDEQFF; CDR3 DNA: TGTGCCACCAGTGATTCGAGACAGGGCATGGATGAGCAGTTCTTC
D gene: NA; V gene: TRBV5-1; J gene: TRBJ2-3; clone size: NA; CDR3 protein: CASSGMTGPASTDTQYF; CDR3 DNA: TGCGCCAGCAGCGGAATGACAGGCCCGGCTAGCACAGATACGCAGTATTTT
D gene: NA; V gene: TRBV6-5; J gene: TRBJ1-1; clone size: few; CDR3 protein: CASSPPLKNTEAFF; CDR3 DNA: TGTGCCAGCAGTCCCCCTTTGAAGAACACTGAAGCTTTCTTT
D gene: NA; V gene: TRBV18; J gene: TRBJ2-1; clone size: NA; CDR3 protein: CASSLQGREQFF; CDR3 DNA: TGTGCCAGCTCATTACAGGGCCGTGAGCAGTTCTTC
D gene: TRBD1; V gene: TRBV7-9; J gene: TRBJ1-2; clone size: NA; CDR3 protein: CASHRDRGTPYGYTF; CDR3 DNA: TGTGCCAGCCACCGGGACAGGGGTACGCCCTATGGCTACACCTTC
D gene: NA; V gene: TRBV7-2; J gene: TRBJ1-4; clone size: NA; CDR3 protein: CASSLGRVVGGWNEKLFF; CDR3 DNA: TGTGCCAGCAGCTTAGGCCGAGTAGTGGGTGGATGGAATGAAAAACTGTTTTTT
D gene: TRBD2; V gene: TRBV29-1; J gene: TRBJ2-3; clone size: NA; CDR3 protein: CSVEAPGLAGVGSTDTQYF; CDR3 DNA: TGCAGCGTTGAGGCTCCGGGACTAGCGGGAGTCGGAAGCACAGATACGCAGTATTTT
D gene: NA; V gene: TRBV4-2; J gene: TRBJ2-3; clone size: many; CDR3 protein: CASSRDPEGEPDTQYF; CDR3 DNA: TGTGCCAGCAGCCGAGATCCGGAGGGCGAACCAGATACGCAGTATTTT
D gene: TRBD1; V gene: TRBV4-2; J gene: TRBJ2-5; clone size: few; CDR3 protein: CASSQRGQGDQETQYF; CDR3 DNA: TGTGCCAGCAGCCAAAGGGGACAGGGGGATCAAGAGACCCAGTACTTC
D gene: NA; V gene: TRBV6-5; J gene: TRBJ1-5; clone size: NA; CDR3 protein: CASSYLGNQPQHF; CDR3 DNA: TGTGCCAGCAGTTACTTAGGCAATCAGCCCCAGCATTTT
D gene: NA; V gene: TRBV29-1; J gene: TRBJ2-1; clone size: NA; CDR3 protein: CSATSGVNEQFF; CDR3 DNA: TGCAGCGCGACTAGTGGGGTCAATGAGCAGTTCTTC
D gene: TRBD1; V gene: TRBV5-5; J gene: TRBJ1-5; clone size: NA; CDR3 protein: CASSLALDRVIQPQHF; CDR3 DNA: TGTGCCAGCAGCTTGGCCCTGGACAGGGTAATACAGCCCCAGCATTTT
D gene: NA; V gene: TRBV27; J gene: TRBJ2-3; clone size: NA; CDR3 protein: CASREIWLGATDTQYF; CDR3 DNA: TGTGCCAGCAGAGAGATCTGGCTGGGGGCAACAGATACGCAGTATTTT
D gene: NA; V gene: TRBV3-1; J gene: TRBJ2-1; clone size: NA; CDR3 protein: CASSGAVYPYKQFF; CDR3 DNA: TGTGCCAGCAGCGGCGCAGTCTATCCCTATAAGCAGTTCTTC
D gene: TRBD2; V gene: TRBV20-1; J gene: TRBJ2-3; clone size: few; CDR3 protein: CSAEGLAGGKGDTQYF; CDR3 DNA: TGCAGTGCTGAGGGACTAGCGGGAGGGAAGGGAGATACGCAGTATTTT
D gene: TRBD1; V gene: TRBV6-6; J gene: TRBJ1-4; clone size: NA; CDR3 protein: CASRQGREKLFF; CDR3 DNA: TGTGCCAGCAGACAGGGGAGGGAAAAACTGTTTTTT
D gene: TRBD1; V gene: TRBV6-2/TRBV6-3; J gene: TRBJ2-7; clone size: few; CDR3 protein: CASSETGVLNEQYF; CDR3 DNA: TGTGCCAGCAGCGAGACAGGGGTTTTGAACGAGCAGTACTTC
D gene: NA; V gene: TRBV7-2; J gene: TRBJ2-1; clone size: NA; CDR3 protein: CASSGGSGNNEQFF; CDR3 DNA: TGTGCCAGCAGCGGGGGCAGCGGGAACAATGAGCAGTTCTTC
D gene: NA; V gene: TRBV27; J gene: TRBJ2-3; clone size: NA; CDR3 protein: CASAGQRGTDTQYF; CDR3 DNA: TGTGCCAGCGCGGGACAAAGGGGCACAGATACGCAGTATTTT
D gene: TRBD1; V gene: TRBV9; J gene: TRBJ2-1; clone size: NA; CDR3 protein: CASGLGDRGNNEQFF; CDR3 DNA: TGTGCCAGCGGGCTTGGGGACAGGGGGAACAATGAGCAGTTCTTC
D gene: TRBD1; V gene: TRBV28; J gene: TRBJ2-1; clone size: NA; CDR3 protein: CASSGDSYEQFF; CDR3 DNA: TGTGCCAGCAGTGGGGACAGCTACGAGCAGTTCTTC